The present T cell receptor beta chain was sequenced within a study of T cells in tumors after PD-1 blockade. Study context: Patients received pembrolizumab 200 mg every 3 weeks or cemiplimab 350 mg every 2 weeks. A subset received ongoing vismodegib 150 mg daily alongside anti-PD-1 therapy.

CDR3 length: 16 residues. Germline V gene lookup returns CDR1 MNHEY and CDR2 SVGAGI. V shed 0 bases and J 6 bases; nucleotides not matched to a gene: 11. Tumor or blood genomic DNA was sequenced, with inputs of roughly 550 ng to 6,500 ng. The assay was immunoSEQ multiplex PCR, and TCRdb's table has in-frame clones only and misses some. The sample carries approximately 60,000 clones, approximately 79% recorded once. Sequencing used PBMCs, obtained after anti-PD-1 treatment. The sequence came from a human donor with basal cell carcinoma. J is TRBJ2-7 and V is TRBV6-5; TRBD2 matches at 7 bases. The CDR3 here is CASSYSQGGTGGEQYF. CDR3 sequence (DNA): TGTGCCAGCAGTTACTCCCAGGGTGGGACGGGGGGCGAGCAGTACTTC.